The 25 T cell receptor beta chains below all came from one sample that was sequenced in a study of lymphopenia after photon versus proton radiotherapy. Using immunoSEQ multiplex PCR, the repertoire was profiled, and TCRdb retains in-frame clones only, with some absent. There are about 16,000 clones in the sample; 85% to 90% occur only once, and around a tenth lies in the top ten. Sequences were derived from peripheral blood, sampled from a patient treated with proton-based radiotherapy. These receptors all stem from a man in his 70s with pancreatic cancer.

This clone was picked up one time. J is TRBJ1-5 and V is TRBV5-5; perhaps TRBD1 as D (6 bases). In germline, CDR1 is SGHKS, CDR2 YYEKEE (reference sequence). V was trimmed by 1 base and J by 1 base, leaving 18 bases between them. The CDR3 is 18 amino acids. In DNA form, the CDR3 reads TGTGCCAGCAGCTTGAGGGTGGTGGGGGGACAAAGCAATCAGCCCCAGCATTTT. The encoded protein is CASSLRVVGGQSNQPQHF.

This clone came up a few times. The chain is built from TRBV6-5 and TRBJ1-2; 7 bases fit TRBD1. CDR1 and CDR2 (germline): MNHEY, SVGAGI. This CDR3 region has 13 residues. Trimming removed 6 bases from V and 5 bases from J; junction bases left unmatched: 6. In DNA, the CDR3 is TGTGCCAGCAGGGCCGGGACAGCATATGGCTACACCTTC. This sequence encodes CASRAGTAYGYTF.

V is TRBV5-8 and J is TRBJ1-5, with a possible D match to TRBD1 (6 bases). Trimming pared 3 bases from V and 1 base from J, leaving 20 bases between. This CDR3 has 18 amino acids. Germline lookup yields CDR1 SGHTS and CDR2 YDEGEE. DNA for the CDR3: TGTGCCAGCAGCTACCCCGGGGGCAGGAGGATAAGCAATCAGCCCCAGCATTTT. Its protein product is CASSYPGGRRISNQPQHF. The full variable domain, rest sourced from reference TRBV5-8 and TRBJ1-5, is EAGVTQSPTHLIKTRGQQATLRCSPISGHTSVYWYQQALGLGLQFLLWYDEGEERNRGNFPPRFSGRQFPNYSSELNVNALELEDSALYLCASSYPGGRRISNQPQHFGDGTRLSIL.

This sequence joins TRBV30 and TRBJ2-3; D may be TRBD2 (6 bases). There are 15 residues in the CDR3. V lost 2 bases and J lost 2, with 14 bases in between. Looked up from germline, CDR1 is GTSNPN and CDR2 is SVGIG (reference sequence). CDR3 nucleotides: TGTGCCTGGAGTTTTTCCGGGGGAGTCACAGATACGCAGTATTTT. It specifies CAWSFSGGVTDTQYF.

The rearrangement uses TRBV2 and TRBJ1-5; TRBD1 agrees at 10 bases. J was trimmed by 5 bases and V by 6 bases; bases with no gene match: 4. Germline assignment: CDR1 SNHLY and CDR2 FYNNEI. The CDR3 is 14 amino acids. Here the CDR3 DNA reads TGTGCCAGCAGCACAGGACAGGGGGATCAGCCCCAGCATTTT. Protein: CASSTGQGDQPQHF.

The CDR3 nucleotides are TGTGCCAGCAGCGTAACAGGGTTGGCCGGGGAGCTGTTTTTT. It is translated as CASSVTGLAGELFF. This chain joins TRBV9 and TRBJ2-2, with D possibly being TRBD1 (6 bases). There are 14 residues in the CDR3. CDR1 and CDR2 (germline): SGDLS, YYNGEE. Between the trimmed V and J ends, which lost 1 base and 6 bases, there was a span of 10 bases.

The rearrangement links TRBV7-9 to TRBJ1-2, with a possible D match to TRBD1 (6 bases). This CDR3 has 12 residues. V was pared by 5 bases and J by 3 bases, with 7 bases between. Germline V gives CDR1 SEHNR, CDR2 FQNEAQ (reference sequence). CDR3 loop: CASSRTDYGYTF. The CDR3 region has the DNA TGTGCCAGCAGCCGGACAGACTATGGCTACACCTTC.

As regards this clone: At the DNA level, this CDR3 is encoded by other sequences in the same sample as well. V is TRBV5-1 and J is TRBJ2-6; D is uncertain. V lost 0 bases and J 0 bases, leaving 4 bases between the germline ends. The CDR3 sequence is 15 residues long. The germline CDR1 and CDR2 sequences are SGHRS and YFSETQ. This CDR3 is CASSLGSSGANVLTF. CDR3 DNA sequence: TGCGCCAGCAGCTTGGGCAGCTCTGGGGCCAACGTCCTGACTTTC.

This clone appeared once. The chain carries TRBV9 and TRBJ1-1; D is unresolved. V lost 4 bases and J lost 0, with 13 bases in between. The CDR3 loop spans 15 amino acids. In germline, CDR1 is SGDLS, CDR2 YYNGEE. CDR3 DNA: TGTGCCAGCAGCCAGGCGCCGGTTATGAACACTGAAGCTTTCTTT. It is translated as CASSQAPVMNTEAFF. Full variable domain (outside the CDR3, taken from reference TRBV9 and TRBJ1-1): DSGVTQTPKHLITATGQRVTLRCSPRSGDLSVYWYQQSLDQGLQFLIQYYNGEERAKGNILERFSAQQFPDLHSELNLSSLELGDSALYFCASSQAPVMNTEAFFGQGTRLTVV.

The sample holds a few counts of this clone. This sequence joins TRBV11-2 and TRBJ1-1, with a weak D call TRBD1 (5 bases). V was cut by 11 bases and J by 5 bases, with 12 bases left in between. Germline V CDR1 and CDR2: SGHAT, FQNNGV. There are 11 residues in the CDR3. The CDR3 region has the DNA TGTGCCGTCGGGGGATGGACTGAAGCTTTCTTT. This translates into CAVGGWTEAFF.

A single count supports this clone. This chain connects TRBV6-1 to TRBJ2-7, with 12 positions matching TRBD1. Per germline, CDR1 MNHNS and CDR2 SASEGT. The CDR3 loop spans 14 amino acids. V lost 7 bases to trimming and J lost 2 bases; unmatched junction nucleotides: 3. The CDR3 loop is CASIGDRGPYEQYF. The CDR3 DNA reads as TGTGCCAGCATCGGGGACAGGGGGCCCTACGAGCAGTACTTC.

This rearrangement joins TRBV2 to TRBJ1-1; no firm D call. V was pared by 2 bases and J by 0 bases, with 13 bases between. CDR1 is SNHLY and CDR2 is FYNNEI in the germline V gene. This CDR3 has 16 residues. The CDR3 reads CASSEQTARMNTEAFF. The CDR3 nucleotides are TGTGCCAGCAGTGAACAAACAGCAAGAATGAACACTGAAGCTTTCTTT.

A single count supports this clone. The rearrangement joins TRBV2 to TRBJ1-2, with no clear D. CDR1 and CDR2 (germline): SNHLY, FYNNEI. V shed 5 bases and J shed 4 bases, with 8 bases lying between them. The CDR3 runs 12 residues. The CDR3 DNA reads as TGTGCCAGCAGTCTTGACCCCTATGGCTACACCTTC. The encoded protein is CASSLDPYGYTF.

V and J are TRBV27 and TRBJ1-5; D gene uncertain. Germline lookup yields CDR1 MNHEY and CDR2 SMNVEV (reference sequence). This CDR3 comprises 16 residues. V lost 1 base and J 1 base, leaving 11 bases between the germline ends. CDR3 bases: TGTGCCAGCAGTTTATTCGGGCCCTCGAGCAATCAGCCCCAGCATTTT. This gives the protein CASSLFGPSSNQPQHF.

The gene calls are TRBV9 and TRBJ1-1; 8 positions match TRBD1. Germline loops: CDR1 SGDLS, CDR2 YYNGEE. This CDR3 comprises 14 residues. The J segment lost 8 bases and the V segment lost 0 bases, leaving 6 bases of the junction unmatched. This CDR3 reads CASSVGIGTGEAFF. The CDR3 DNA reads TGTGCCAGCAGCGTAGGAATAGGGACAGGCGAAGCTTTCTTT.

Comment on this clone: One base away lies a much larger clone, so this may be a sequencing read error. The V gene is TRBV25-1, the J gene TRBJ2-1, with D perhaps matching TRBD2 (5 bases). V was shortened by 5 bases and J by 7 bases, with 9 bases between the two germline ends. The germline CDR1 and CDR2 sequences are MGHDK and SYGVNS. CDR3 length: 12 residues. CDR3 residues: CASSKGRNEQFF. DNA of the CDR3: TGTGCCAGCAGTAAAGGGAGAAATGAGCAGTTCTTC.

V gene TRBV19 combines with J gene TRBJ2-1, with TRBD1 identical over 9 bases. The CDR3 is 14 amino acids. V lost 7 bases, J lost 7 bases, and 8 bases stayed unmatched. CDR1 and CDR2 from the germline V gene are LNHDA and SQIVND (reference sequence). CDR3 in amino acids: CASNFPGQGNEQFF. CDR3 DNA sequence: TGTGCCAGTAATTTCCCGGGACAGGGAAATGAGCAGTTCTTC.

The J gene is TRBJ1-3, the V gene TRBV30; D unclear. The V end lost 0 bases, the J end lost 0 bases, and 6 bases lay between the germline ends. The CDR3 has 14 amino acids. The germline V gene encodes CDR1 GTSNPN and CDR2 SVGIG (reference sequence). The CDR3 DNA reads as TGTGCCTGGAGTGTGACGCGCTCTGGAAACACCATATATTTT. Translated: CAWSVTRSGNTIYF.

This clone is medium-sized by share. The chain uses TRBV18 and TRBJ2-7; D remains unclear. CDR3 length equals 15 residues. Trimming left V 5 bases short and J 2 bases short, with 16 bases between. Germline-derived CDR1 and CDR2 are KGHSH and LQKENI. The DNA of the CDR3 is TGTGCCAGCTCAGAAACGCGTCCCCCGCCCTACGAGCAGTACTTC. This translates into CASSETRPPPYEQYF.

The chain recombines TRBV5-5 with TRBJ2-1; possibly TRBD2 for D (5 bases). The germline gives CDR1 SGHKS, CDR2 YYEKEE (reference sequence). This CDR3 region has 14 residues. Trimming took off 4 bases at V and 3 bases at J, with 11 bases between the two ends. In DNA, the CDR3 is TGTGCCAGCAGCCCCGGTGGGAGCTACAATGAGCAGTTCTTC. Encoded protein: CASSPGGSYNEQFF. The variable domain in full, with the rest retrieved from reference TRBV5-5 and TRBJ2-1, is DAGVTQSPTHLIKTRGQQVTLRCSPISGHKSVSWYQQVLGQGPQFIFQYYEKEERGRGNFPDRFSARQFPNYSSELNVNALLLGDSALYLCASSPGGSYNEQFFGPGTRLTVL.

J is TRBJ1-1 and V is TRBV5-1; D uncertain. The CDR3 is made up of 14 amino acids. Trimming pared 2 bases from V and 3 bases from J, leaving 11 bases between. Looked up from germline, CDR1 is SGHRS and CDR2 is YFSETQ. As DNA, the CDR3 is TGCGCCAGCAGCTTAAGCAAGGTGGACACTGAAGCTTTCTTT. This translates into CASSLSKVDTEAFF. Full variable domain (rest looked up from reference TRBV5-1 and TRBJ1-1): KAGVTQTPRYLIKTRGQQVTLSCSPISGHRSVSWYQQTPGQGLQFLFEYFSETQRNKGNFPGRFSGRQFSNSRSEMNVSTLELGDSALYLCASSLSKVDTEAFFGQGTRLTVV.

The J gene is TRBJ2-7, the V gene TRBV2; D call uncertain. Trimming took 3 bases from V and 2 from J, leaving 11 bases between them. CDR1 and CDR2 (germline): SNHLY, FYNNEI. The CDR3 is made up of 14 amino acids. CDR3 sequence: CASSDSLDPYEQYF. The CDR3 nucleotides are TGTGCCAGCAGTGATAGCCTTGACCCCTACGAGCAGTACTTC.

V is TRBV6-5 and J is TRBJ2-7; 9 nucleotides line up with TRBD1. The V and J ends lost 0 bases and 6 bases, in that order; junction bases with no gene match: 6. CDR1 is MNHEY, CDR2 SVGAGI, per germline. This CDR3 spans 15 amino acids. In DNA, the CDR3 is TGTGCCAGCAGTTACTCCGGGACAGGGTTCGGCGAGCAGTACTTC. The encoded protein is CASSYSGTGFGEQYF.

The chain is built from TRBV19 and TRBJ2-3; possibly TRBD1 for D (5 bases). This CDR3 is 15 amino acids long. Germline V gives CDR1 LNHDA, CDR2 SQIVND (reference sequence). V gave up 3 bases and J gave up 3 bases, with 13 bases separating them. CDR3 in amino acids: CASSMNRLETDTQYF. The CDR3 nucleotides read TGTGCCAGTAGTATGAACAGGCTGGAAACAGATACGCAGTATTTT.

The chain recombines TRBV19 with TRBJ2-2; D unresolved. Germline assignment: CDR1 LNHDA and CDR2 SQIVND (reference sequence). Deletions cut 4 bases from V and 5 bases from J, with 11 bases between. There are 14 residues in the CDR3. The CDR3 bases are TGTGCCAGTAGTACCGCGTTTTCTACCGGGGAGCTGTTTTTT. This gives the protein CASSTAFSTGELFF.